These 2 T cell receptor beta chains share one sample of origin, sequenced in a study of T cells in Graves' hyperthyroidism and ophthalmopathy. What was amplified from RNA transcripts were TCR beta CDR3 regions. When the TCR CDR3 underwent first-round RT-PCR, the HTBI primer set was used. TCRdb re-called the multiplex PCR reads with MiXCR, one entry per CDR3 protein. The table shows approximately 710,000 distinct CDR3 sequences, with around a sixth occurring only once. Sequenced sample: blood. These receptors all stem from a man in his fifties with Graves' hyperthyroidism.

Many counts were recorded for this clonotype. The chain combines TRBV28 with TRBJ1-4; 11 bases are shared with TRBD1. This CDR3 has 18 amino acids. Germline V CDR1 and CDR2: MDHEN, SYDVKM. V shed 8 bases and J 0 bases; nucleotides not matched to a gene: 11. The CDR3 nucleotides read TGTGCCAGCGCACCGGGACAGGGGGGTTCCGCAACTAATGAAAAACTGTTTTTT. Protein product: CASAPGQGGSATNEKLFF.

The V and J genes are TRBV25-1 and TRBJ1-3; a weak D match, TRBD1 (6 bases). V was shortened by 4 bases and J by 0 bases, with 10 bases between the two germline ends. Germline V gene data show CDR1 as MGHDK and CDR2 as SYGVNS. The CDR3 covers 15 residues. CDR3 DNA: TGTGCCAGCAGTGTAGGGGGGACCTCTGGAAACACCATATATTTT. Translation gives CASSVGGTSGNTIYF.